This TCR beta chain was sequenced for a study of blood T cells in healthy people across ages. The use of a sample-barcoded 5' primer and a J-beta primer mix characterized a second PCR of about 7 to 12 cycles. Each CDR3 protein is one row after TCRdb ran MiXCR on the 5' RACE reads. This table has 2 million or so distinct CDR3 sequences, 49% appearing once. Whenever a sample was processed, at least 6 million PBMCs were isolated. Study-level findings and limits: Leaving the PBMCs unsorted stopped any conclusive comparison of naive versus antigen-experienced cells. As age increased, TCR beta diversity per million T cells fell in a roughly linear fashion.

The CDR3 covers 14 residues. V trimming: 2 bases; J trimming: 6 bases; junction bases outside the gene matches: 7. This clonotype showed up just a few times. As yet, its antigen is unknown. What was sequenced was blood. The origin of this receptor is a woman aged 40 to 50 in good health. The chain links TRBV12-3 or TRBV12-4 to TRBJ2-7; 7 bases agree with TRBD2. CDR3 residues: CASSLTGGHSEQYF. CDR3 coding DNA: TGTGCCAGCAGTTTAACGGGAGGACACTCCGAGCAGTACTTC.